The rows below give T cell receptor beta chains drawn from one sample of a study of shared clonotypes between healthy human individuals. Assay used: immunoSEQ multiplex PCR; TCRdb lists only in-frame clones, some missing. The table has 850,000 to 1,200,000 clones, roughly 75% seen once; the top ten hold about 1.5%. Specimen: memory CD4+ T cells sorted from blood. The receptors come from a man aged 18 to 29 in good health. The CDR3 runs from the conserved cysteine through the conserved F or W.

V gene	J gene	CDR3 protein
TRBV29-1	TRBJ1-6	CSVGWGAGSPLHF
TRBV11-2	TRBJ2-3	CASSFGSSGTDTQYF
TRBV11-2	TRBJ1-4	CASSLGHATNEKLFF
TRBV6-1	TRBJ1-1	CASRGQGRTTEAFF
TRBV10-3	TRBJ2-7	CAITAAGGSYEQYF
TRBV10-3	TRBJ1-4	CAISESAMVREKLFF
TRBV19	TRBJ2-7	CASSTTGGGGHEQYF
TRBV2	TRBJ2-2	CASSEATGNTGELFF
TRBV29-1	TRBJ2-1	CSGTDHNEQFF
TRBV5-1	TRBJ1-2	CASSQTGGYGYTF
TRBV2	TRBJ1-5	CASNGGTRINQPQHF
TRBV7-2	TRBJ2-5	CASSSSIQGYETQYF
TRBV30	TRBJ1-2	CAWSVGQHGGGYTF
TRBV5-1	TRBJ1-2	CASSLGTAGQGANGYTF
TRBV7-9	TRBJ2-5	CASSLTSGAETQYF
TRBV29-1	TRBJ2-3	CSVARADTQYF
TRBV5-1	TRBJ2-3	CASSLSGVPTDTQYF
TRBV5-4	TRBJ1-2	CASSDTRQGVRGYTF
TRBV28	TRBJ1-5	CASSLLQGGNQPQHF
TRBV2	TRBJ2-3	CASSESLAGITDTQYF
TRBV11-2	TRBJ1-1	CASSKQGDENTEAFF
TRBV19	TRBJ2-7	CASNPGTGGRYEQYF
TRBV9	TRBJ2-1	CASSVSLASGAYNEQFF
TRBV6-6	TRBJ1-4	CASSYLRTSWDEKLFF
TRBV30	TRBJ2-1	CASDLGSGRLRNEQFF
TRBV7-2	TRBJ2-5	CASSLGSRETQYF
TRBV11-2	TRBJ2-4	CASSLAGTKNIQYF
TRBV18	TRBJ1-5	CASSPPAAGGQPQHF